These T cell receptor beta chains were read from a single sample in a study of identical twins. Each CDR3 protein is one row after TCRdb ran MiXCR on the 5' RACE reads. The sample yields roughly 690,000 distinct CDR3 sequences, 20% to 25% seen once. The same data also contributed to another study, on T cells expressing NK-cell markers.

The sample consisted of PBMCs. These receptors originate from a woman between 18 and 30 years old in good health. Each CDR3 is given with its conserved first and last residue. A D gene is named only where the DNA matches it firmly. Clone size, where shown, is once, few, many, or a class for clones that have expanded.

>TRBD2|TRBV25-1|few|TRBJ2-1
CASRRAGGQGEQFF
TGTGCCAGCCGCCGGGCGGGGGGGCAGGGTGAGCAGTTCTTC
>TRBD2|TRBV12-3/TRBV12-4|-|TRBJ2-3
CASSSRTSGITDTQYF
TGTGCCAGCAGTTCTCGGACTAGCGGGATCACAGATACGCAGTATTTT
>TRBD1|TRBV7-2|many|TRBJ2-7
CASSSRQGREQYF
TGTGCCAGCAGCTCCCGACAGGGACGGGAGCAGTACTTC
>-|TRBV9|-|TRBJ2-3
CASSVYSRVTDTQYF
TGTGCCAGCAGCGTGTACTCCCGAGTCACAGATACGCAGTATTTT
>TRBD2|TRBV12-3/TRBV12-4|-|TRBJ2-4
CASSLWVGGAVQRAKNIQYF
TGTGCCAGCAGTTTATGGGTCGGGGGGGCCGTGCAACGGGCCAAAAACATTCAGTACTTC
>-|TRBV4-3|-|TRBJ2-7
CASSQEPPSAGGEQYF
TGCGCCAGCAGCCAAGAGCCCCCTAGCGCCGGGGGCGAGCAGTACTTC
>-|TRBV5-1|few|TRBJ2-2
CASSPDSPPFNTGELFF
TGCGCCAGCAGCCCGGACAGTCCGCCCTTTAACACCGGGGAGCTGTTTTTT
>-|TRBV2|many|TRBJ2-5
CASLTRETQYF
TGTGCCAGCCTTACGAGGGAGACCCAGTACTTC
>-|TRBV12-3/TRBV12-4|-|TRBJ1-5
CASSPAWSRPQHF
TGTGCCAGCAGCCCGGCCTGGAGCAGGCCCCAGCATTTT
>TRBD2|TRBV12-3/TRBV12-4|few|TRBJ2-3
CASSLGTSGRTQYF
TGTGCCAGCAGTTTGGGGACTAGCGGGAGGACGCAGTATTTT
>-|TRBV9|-|TRBJ2-7
CASSSGGQSSYEQYF
TGTGCCAGCAGCAGCGGAGGACAGTCCTCCTACGAGCAGTACTTC
>TRBD2|TRBV20-1|-|TRBJ2-1
CSARDPKRGENNEQFF
TGCAGTGCTAGAGACCCCAAGCGGGGGGAAAACAATGAGCAGTTCTTC
>-|TRBV5-1|-|TRBJ2-7
CASSPEVGTSYEQYF
TGCGCCAGCAGCCCAGAAGTGGGAACCTCGTACGAGCAGTACTTC
>-|TRBV29-1|-|TRBJ2-7
CSVEKNSPYEQYF
TGCAGCGTTGAAAAAAACTCTCCTTACGAGCAGTACTTC
>-|TRBV10-3|-|TRBJ2-1
CAISEPRQDSIF
TGTGCCATCAGTGAACCCCGACAGGATTCCATCTTC
>TRBD1|TRBV6-1|-|TRBJ1-1
CASRPGTGARIRTEAFF
TGTGCCAGCAGACCCGGGACAGGGGCGAGAATAAGGACTGAAGCTTTCTTT
>-|TRBV20-1|-|TRBJ2-7
CSALLTGTTGPYEQYF
TGCAGTGCTCTACTCACCGGGACAACTGGGCCCTACGAGCAGTACTTC
>-|TRBV12-3/TRBV12-4|few|TRBJ1-1
CASSLGDRWNTEAFF
TGTGCCAGCAGTTTAGGCGACAGGTGGAACACTGAAGCTTTCTTT
>-|TRBV20-1|many|TRBJ1-6
CSARASNSPLHF
TGCAGTGCTAGAGCAAGTAATTCACCCCTCCACTTT
>-|TRBV10-3|many|TRBJ2-7
CAISLDSYEQYF
TGTGCCATCAGTCTGGACAGTTACGAGCAGTACTTC
>-|TRBV10-3|-|TRBJ2-2
CAISSTGINTGELFF
TGTGCCATCAGCTCAACAGGGATTAACACCGGGGAGCTGTTTTTT
>TRBD1|TRBV4-3|-|TRBJ2-3
CASSQGTGGADTQYF
TGCGCCAGCAGCCAGGGGACAGGGGGAGCAGATACGCAGTATTTT
>-|TRBV20-1|many|TRBJ2-3
CSARGLGTDTQYF
TGCAGTGCTCGGGGGTTGGGCACAGATACGCAGTATTTT
>-|TRBV5-1|few|TRBJ1-3
CASSGTDSGNTIYF
TGCGCCAGTTCCGGGACGGACTCTGGAAACACCATATATTTT
>TRBD1|TRBV5-1|-|TRBJ1-1
CASSLGQGIEAFF
TGCGCCAGCAGCTTGGGACAGGGGATAGAAGCTTTCTTT
>-|TRBV27|few|TRBJ2-2
CASSSVGKAGELFF
TGTGCCAGCAGTTCTGTAGGGAAGGCCGGGGAGCTGTTTTTT
>TRBD1|TRBV20-1|-|TRBJ1-1
CSARSRDRDTEAFF
TGCAGTGCTAGATCCCGGGACAGAGACACTGAAGCTTTCTTT
>TRBD2|TRBV5-1|-|TRBJ2-3
CASSPGTSVTTDTQYF
TGCGCCAGCAGCCCGGGGACTAGCGTTACCACAGATACGCAGTATTTT
>-|TRBV12-3/TRBV12-4|many|TRBJ2-1
CASSFRVPEQFF
TGTGCCAGCAGTTTTAGGGTCCCTGAGCAGTTCTTC